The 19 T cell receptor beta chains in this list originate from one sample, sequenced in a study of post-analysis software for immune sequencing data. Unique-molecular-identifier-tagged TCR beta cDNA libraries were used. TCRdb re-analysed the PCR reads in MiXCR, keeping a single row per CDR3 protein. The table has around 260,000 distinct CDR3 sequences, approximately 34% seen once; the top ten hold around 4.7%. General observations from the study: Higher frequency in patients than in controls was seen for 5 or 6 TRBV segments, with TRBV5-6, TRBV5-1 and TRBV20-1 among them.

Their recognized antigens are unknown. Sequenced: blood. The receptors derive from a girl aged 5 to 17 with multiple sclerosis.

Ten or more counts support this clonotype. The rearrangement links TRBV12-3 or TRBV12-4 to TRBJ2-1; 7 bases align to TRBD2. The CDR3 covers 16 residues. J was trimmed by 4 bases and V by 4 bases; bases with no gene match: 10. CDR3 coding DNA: TGTGCCAGCAGTTCGGATTCTAGCGGAATTTACAATGAGCAGTTCTTC. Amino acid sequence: CASSSDSSGIYNEQFF.

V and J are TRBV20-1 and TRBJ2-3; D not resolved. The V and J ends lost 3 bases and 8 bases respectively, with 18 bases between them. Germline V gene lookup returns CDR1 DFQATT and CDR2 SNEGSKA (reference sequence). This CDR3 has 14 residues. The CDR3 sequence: CSASPAKPQSTQYF. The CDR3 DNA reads TGCAGTGCTAGTCCAGCGAAGCCACAGAGTACGCAGTATTTT.

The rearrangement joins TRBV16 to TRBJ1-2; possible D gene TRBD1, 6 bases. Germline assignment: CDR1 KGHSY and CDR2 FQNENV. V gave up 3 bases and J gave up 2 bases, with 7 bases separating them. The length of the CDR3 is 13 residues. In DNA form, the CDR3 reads TGTGCCAGCAGCCACAGGGGAAACTATGGCTACACCTTC. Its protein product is CASSHRGNYGYTF.

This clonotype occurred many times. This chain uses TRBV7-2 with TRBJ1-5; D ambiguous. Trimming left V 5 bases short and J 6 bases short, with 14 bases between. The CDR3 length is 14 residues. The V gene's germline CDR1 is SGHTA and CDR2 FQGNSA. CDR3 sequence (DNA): TGTGCCAGCAGCCCCCGGGGATTTGGTCAGCCCCAGCATTTT. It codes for CASSPRGFGQPQHF.

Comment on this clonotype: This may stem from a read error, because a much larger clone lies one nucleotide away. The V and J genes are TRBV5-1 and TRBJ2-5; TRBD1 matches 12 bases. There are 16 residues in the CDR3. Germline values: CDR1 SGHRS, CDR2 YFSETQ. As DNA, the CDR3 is TGCGCCAGCAGCTTTACCGGGACAGGGGGCCAGGAGACCCGGTACTTC. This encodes CASSFTGTGGQETRYF.

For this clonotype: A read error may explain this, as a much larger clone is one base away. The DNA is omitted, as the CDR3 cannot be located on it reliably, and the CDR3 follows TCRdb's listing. CDR3 loop: CASILGGVSQPQHF. The chain has TRBV5-1 and TRBJ1-5; the table calls TRBD1, which could not be checked here. The germline CDR1 and CDR2 sequences are SGHRS and YFSETQ. The CDR3 spans 14 residues, counting both ends.

The CDR3 sequence is CASSLVDRLSGANVLTF. DNA of the CDR3: TGCGCCAGCAGCTTGGTCGACAGGCTCTCTGGGGCCAACGTCCTGACTTTC. The gene calls are TRBV5-1 and TRBJ2-6, with a weak D call TRBD1 (6 bases). This CDR3 is built from 17 residues. Germline CDR1 SGHRS, CDR2 YFSETQ. V was cut by 0 bases and J by 0 bases, with 10 bases left in between.

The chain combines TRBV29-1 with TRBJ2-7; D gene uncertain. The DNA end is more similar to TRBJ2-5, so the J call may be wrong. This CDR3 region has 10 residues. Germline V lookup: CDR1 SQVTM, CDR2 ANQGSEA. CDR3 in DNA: TGCAGCGTGAGTCGAGAGACCCAGTACTTC. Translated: CSVSRETQYF.

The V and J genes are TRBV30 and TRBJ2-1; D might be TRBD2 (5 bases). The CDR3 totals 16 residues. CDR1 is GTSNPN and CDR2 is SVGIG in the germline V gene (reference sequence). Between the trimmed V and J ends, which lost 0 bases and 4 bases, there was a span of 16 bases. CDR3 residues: CAWSVDSETTYNEQFF. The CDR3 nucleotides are TGTGCCTGGAGTGTGGACTCCGAAACCACTTACAATGAGCAGTTCTTC.

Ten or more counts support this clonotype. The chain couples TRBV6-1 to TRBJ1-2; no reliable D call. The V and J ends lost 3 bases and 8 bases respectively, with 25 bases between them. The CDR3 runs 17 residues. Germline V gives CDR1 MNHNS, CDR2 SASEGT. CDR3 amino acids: CASSDPVSDGLGYGYTF. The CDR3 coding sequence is TGTGCCAGCAGTGATCCGGTTTCGGACGGTCTGGGTTACGGCTACACCTTC.

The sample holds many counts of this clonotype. The CDR3 bases are TGTGCCAGCAGTCCGCGACCTGACAGGGGGGGGCGGCAGCCCCAGCATTTT. As protein: CASSPRPDRGGRQPQHF. The genes are TRBV27 and TRBJ1-5; TRBD1 matches at 9 bases. This CDR3 spans 17 amino acids. V lost 5 bases, J lost 7 bases, and 15 bases stayed unmatched. Germline V gene data show CDR1 as MNHEY and CDR2 as SMNVEV (reference sequence).

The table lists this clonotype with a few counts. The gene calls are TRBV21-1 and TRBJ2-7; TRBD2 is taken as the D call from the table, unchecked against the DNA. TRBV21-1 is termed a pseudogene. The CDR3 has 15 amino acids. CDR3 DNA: TGTGCCAGCAGCAACGGAGCGGGAGCGGGGTACGAGCAGTACTTC. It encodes CASSNGAGAGYEQYF.

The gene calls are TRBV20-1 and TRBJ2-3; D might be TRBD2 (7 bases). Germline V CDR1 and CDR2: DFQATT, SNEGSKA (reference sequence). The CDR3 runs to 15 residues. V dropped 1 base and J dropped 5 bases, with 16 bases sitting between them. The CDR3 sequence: CSARGPRGGGDTQYF. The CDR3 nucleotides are TGCAGTGCTAGAGGCCCCAGGGGCGGGGGAGATACGCAGTATTTT.

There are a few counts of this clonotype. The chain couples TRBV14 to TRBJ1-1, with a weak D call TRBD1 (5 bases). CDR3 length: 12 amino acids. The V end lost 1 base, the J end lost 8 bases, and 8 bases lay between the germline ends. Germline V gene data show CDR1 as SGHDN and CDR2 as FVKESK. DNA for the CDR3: TGTGCCAGCAGCCAAGGGGGGTTCGAAGCTTTCTTT. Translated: CASSQGGFEAFF.

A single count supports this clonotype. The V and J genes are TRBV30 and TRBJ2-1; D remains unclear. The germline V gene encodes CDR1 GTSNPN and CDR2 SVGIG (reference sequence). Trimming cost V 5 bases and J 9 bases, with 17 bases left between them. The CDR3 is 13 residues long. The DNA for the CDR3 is TGTGCCTGGGAAGAGGCTAGGAGCACTGAGCAGTTCTTC. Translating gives CAWEEARSTEQFF.

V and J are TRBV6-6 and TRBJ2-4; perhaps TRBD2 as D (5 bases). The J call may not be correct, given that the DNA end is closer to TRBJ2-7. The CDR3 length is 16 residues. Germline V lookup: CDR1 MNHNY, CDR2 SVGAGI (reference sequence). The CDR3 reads CASSYSSLAPGNEQYF. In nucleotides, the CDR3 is TGTGCCAGCAGTTACTCATCTCTAGCCCCCGGTAACGAGCAGTACTTC.

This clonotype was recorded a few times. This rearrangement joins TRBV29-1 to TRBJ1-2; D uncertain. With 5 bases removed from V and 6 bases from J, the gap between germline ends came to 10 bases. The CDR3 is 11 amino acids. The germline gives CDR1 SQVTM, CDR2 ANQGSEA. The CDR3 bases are TGCAGCGTTAACAGAGCGGATGGCTACACCTTC. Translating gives CSVNRADGYTF.

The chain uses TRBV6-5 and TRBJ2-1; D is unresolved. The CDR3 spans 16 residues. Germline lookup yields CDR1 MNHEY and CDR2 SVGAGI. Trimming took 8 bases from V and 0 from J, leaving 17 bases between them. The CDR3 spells CASSLSWGSSYNEQFF. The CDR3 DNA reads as TGTGCCAGCTCTCTTAGTTGGGGAAGCTCCTACAATGAGCAGTTCTTC.

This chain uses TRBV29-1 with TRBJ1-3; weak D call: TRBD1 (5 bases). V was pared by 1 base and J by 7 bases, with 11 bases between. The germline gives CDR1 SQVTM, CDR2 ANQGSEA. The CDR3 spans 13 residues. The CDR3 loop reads CSVEGRGGNTIYF. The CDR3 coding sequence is TGCAGCGTTGAAGGGCGCGGGGGGAACACCATATATTTT.